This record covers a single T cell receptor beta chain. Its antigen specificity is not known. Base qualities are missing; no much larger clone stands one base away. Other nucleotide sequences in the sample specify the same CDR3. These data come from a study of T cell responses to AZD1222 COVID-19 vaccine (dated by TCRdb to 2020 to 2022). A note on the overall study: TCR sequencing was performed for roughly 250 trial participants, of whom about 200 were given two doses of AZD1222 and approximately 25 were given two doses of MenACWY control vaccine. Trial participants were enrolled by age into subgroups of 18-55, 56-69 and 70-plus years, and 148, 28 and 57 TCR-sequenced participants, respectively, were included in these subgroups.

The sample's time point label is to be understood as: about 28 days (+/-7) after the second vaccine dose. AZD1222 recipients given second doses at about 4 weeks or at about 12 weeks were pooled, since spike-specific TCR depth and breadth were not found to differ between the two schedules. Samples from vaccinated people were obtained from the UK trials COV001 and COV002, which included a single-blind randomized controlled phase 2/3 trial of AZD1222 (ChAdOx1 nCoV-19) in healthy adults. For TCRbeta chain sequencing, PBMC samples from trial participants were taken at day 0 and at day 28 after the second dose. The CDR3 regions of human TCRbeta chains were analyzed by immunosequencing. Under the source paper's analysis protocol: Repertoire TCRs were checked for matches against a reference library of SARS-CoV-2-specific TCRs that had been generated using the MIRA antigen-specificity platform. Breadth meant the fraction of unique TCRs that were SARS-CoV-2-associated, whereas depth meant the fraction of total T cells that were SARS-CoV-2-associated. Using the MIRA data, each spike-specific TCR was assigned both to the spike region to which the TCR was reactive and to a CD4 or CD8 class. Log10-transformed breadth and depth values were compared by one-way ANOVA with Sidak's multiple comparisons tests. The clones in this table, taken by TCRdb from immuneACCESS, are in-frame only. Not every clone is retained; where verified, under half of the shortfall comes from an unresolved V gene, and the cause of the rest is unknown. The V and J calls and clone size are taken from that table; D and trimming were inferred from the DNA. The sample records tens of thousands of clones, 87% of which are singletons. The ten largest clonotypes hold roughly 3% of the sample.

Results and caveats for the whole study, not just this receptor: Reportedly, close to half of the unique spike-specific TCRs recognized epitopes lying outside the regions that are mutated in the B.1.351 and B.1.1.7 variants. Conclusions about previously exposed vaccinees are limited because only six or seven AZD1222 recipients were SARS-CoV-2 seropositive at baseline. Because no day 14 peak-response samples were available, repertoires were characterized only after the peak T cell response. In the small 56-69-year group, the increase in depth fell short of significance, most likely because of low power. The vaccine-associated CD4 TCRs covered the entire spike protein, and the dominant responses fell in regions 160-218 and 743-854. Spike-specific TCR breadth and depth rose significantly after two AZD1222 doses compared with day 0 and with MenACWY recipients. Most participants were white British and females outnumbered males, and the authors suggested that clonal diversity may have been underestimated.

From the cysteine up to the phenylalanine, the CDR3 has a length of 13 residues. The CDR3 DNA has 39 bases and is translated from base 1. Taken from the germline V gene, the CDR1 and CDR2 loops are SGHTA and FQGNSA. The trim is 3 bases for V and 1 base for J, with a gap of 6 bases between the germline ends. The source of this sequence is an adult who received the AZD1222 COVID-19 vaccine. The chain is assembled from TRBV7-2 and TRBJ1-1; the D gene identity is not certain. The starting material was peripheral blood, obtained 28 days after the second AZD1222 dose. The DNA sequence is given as TGTGCCAGCAGCTTCGAACCGAACACTGAAGCTTTCTTT. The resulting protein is CASSFEPNTEAFF.